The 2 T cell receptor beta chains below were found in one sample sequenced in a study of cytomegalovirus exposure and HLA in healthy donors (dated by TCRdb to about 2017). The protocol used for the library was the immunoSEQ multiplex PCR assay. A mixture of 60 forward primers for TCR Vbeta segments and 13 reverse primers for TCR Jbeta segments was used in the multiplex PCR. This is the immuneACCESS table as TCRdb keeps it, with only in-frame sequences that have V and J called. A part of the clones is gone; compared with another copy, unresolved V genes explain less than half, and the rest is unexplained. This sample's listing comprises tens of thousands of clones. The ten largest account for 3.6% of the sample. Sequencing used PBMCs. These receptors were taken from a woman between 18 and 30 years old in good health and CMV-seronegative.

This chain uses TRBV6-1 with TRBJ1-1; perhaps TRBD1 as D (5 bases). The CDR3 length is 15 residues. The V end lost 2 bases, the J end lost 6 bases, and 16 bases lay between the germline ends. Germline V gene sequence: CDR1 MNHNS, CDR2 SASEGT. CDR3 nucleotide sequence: TGTGCCAGCAGTGAACCAACAGGCTTTGGGCCTGAAGCTTTCTTT. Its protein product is CASSEPTGFGPEAFF.

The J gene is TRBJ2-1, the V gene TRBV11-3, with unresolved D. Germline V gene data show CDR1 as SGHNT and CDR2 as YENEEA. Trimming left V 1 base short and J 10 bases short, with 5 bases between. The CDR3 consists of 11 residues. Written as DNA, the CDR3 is TGTGCCAGCAGCTTAGGCCAGGAGCAGTTCTTC. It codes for CASSLGQEQFF.